This T cell receptor (beta chain) was recovered during a study of regulatory T cells in long-lasting Graves disease. Sequencing libraries for TCR beta were prepared with iRepertoire HTBI primers and Arm-PCR of CDR3 regions. Each CDR3 protein is one row after TCRdb ran MiXCR on the multiplex PCR reads. The sample has approximately 270,000 distinct CDR3 sequences; approximately 20% are singletons. Study results and caveats: Among samples with persistent disease, TRBV28, TRBJ1-2 and TRBJ2-5 were favored.

This clonotype was recorded many times. The antigen is undetermined. Losses at the gene ends were 9 bases for V and 5 bases for J; bases not matched to a gene: 6. The CDR3 length is 13 residues. CDR1 and CDR2 from the germline V gene are KGHDR and SFDVKD. The time point was: newly diagnosed GD, antithyroid drugs for less than 3 months. Researchers made the TCR library from RNA that was extracted from PBMCs. These sequences were also reported in another study, on T cells in Graves' hyperthyroidism and ophthalmopathy. This second report adds: With the HTBI primer set, the TCR CDR3 went through a first round of RT-PCR.

This TCR derives from a woman in her 30s with Graves disease. This chain connects TRBV24-1 to TRBJ2-1, with 7 bases lining up with TRBD2. This material consisted of peripheral blood mononuclear cells (PBMCs), taken at new diagnosis, from a patient treated with antithyroid drugs. In DNA form, the CDR3 reads TGTGCCACCGGCGGGGGAGGTAACAATGAGCAGTTCTTC. The encoded protein is CATGGGGNNEQFF.